Listed below are T cell receptor beta chains from one sample, sequenced in a study of cytomegalovirus exposure and HLA in healthy donors. Here immunoSEQ multiplex PCR was the method, and the copy in TCRdb shows in-frame clones only, minus some. The table records 150,000 to 200,000 clones, 80% to 90% of them present only once. Sequenced: PBMCs. The receptors come from a woman aged 18-35 years in good health and CMV-seronegative. The CDR3 runs from the conserved cysteine through the conserved F or W. A D gene is named only where the DNA matches it firmly. Expanded clones get a size class; other rows say once, few or many, or leave the size out.

v_call: TRBV28; clone_size: NA; j_call: TRBJ2-7; d_call: TRBD2; cdr3_nt: TGTGCCAGCAGGTACTTAGGCGGGAGTGGCTACGAGCAGTACTTC; cdr3_aa: CASRYLGGSGYEQYF
v_call: TRBV4-1; clone_size: once; j_call: TRBJ1-5; d_call: TRBD1; cdr3_nt: TGCGCCAGCAGCCAAAAAGGACAGGGGGCTTACGTTGGCAATCAGCCCCAGCATTTT; cdr3_aa: CASSQKGQGAYVGNQPQHF
v_call: TRBV29-1; clone_size: NA; j_call: TRBJ2-7; d_call: TRBD2; cdr3_nt: TGCAGCGTTGATTGTCGCAGCTCTAGCGGGAGCCGCTACGAGCAGTACTTC; cdr3_aa: CSVDCRSSSGSRYEQYF
v_call: TRBV12-5; clone_size: NA; j_call: TRBJ1-5; d_call: NA; cdr3_nt: TGTGCTAGTGGTTTGGTAGTCTGGGCAGCTACGGATAGGCAGCCCCAGCATTTT; cdr3_aa: CASGLVVWAATDRQPQHF
v_call: TRBV5-1; clone_size: NA; j_call: TRBJ2-1; d_call: TRBD1; cdr3_nt: TGCGCCAGCAGTGACAGGGCGACACGAGGCAATGAGCAGTTCTTC; cdr3_aa: CASSDRATRGNEQFF
v_call: TRBV5-1; clone_size: NA; j_call: TRBJ1-3; d_call: TRBD1; cdr3_nt: TGCGCCAGCAGCGAGGGGGCTCTAGGAAACACCATATATTTT; cdr3_aa: CASSEGALGNTIYF
v_call: TRBV19; clone_size: NA; j_call: TRBJ2-5; d_call: NA; cdr3_nt: TGTGCCAGTAGCGACTACACAGGGACTATCCAAGAGACCCAGTACTTC; cdr3_aa: CASSDYTGTIQETQYF
v_call: TRBV6-1; clone_size: NA; j_call: TRBJ1-2; d_call: TRBD1; cdr3_nt: TGTGCCAGCAGTTATAACAGGGGATCGTCTGGCTACACCTTC; cdr3_aa: CASSYNRGSSGYTF
v_call: TRBV27; clone_size: NA; j_call: TRBJ2-7; d_call: TRBD2; cdr3_nt: TGTGCCAGCAGTCACAGCGGGGGGCCCTACGAGCAGTACTTC; cdr3_aa: CASSHSGGPYEQYF
v_call: TRBV28; clone_size: once; j_call: TRBJ1-1; d_call: NA; cdr3_nt: TGTGCCAGCAACTCTAGAGCCACAGGTTTGAACACTGAAGCTTTCTTT; cdr3_aa: CASNSRATGLNTEAFF
v_call: TRBV19; clone_size: NA; j_call: TRBJ1-2; d_call: TRBD1; cdr3_nt: TGTGCCAGTAGTATGGGACAGCACTATGGCTACACCTTC; cdr3_aa: CASSMGQHYGYTF
v_call: TRBV6-6; clone_size: NA; j_call: TRBJ1-1; d_call: NA; cdr3_nt: TGTGCCAGCAGTTCAAGGACAGATGGAGGAACTGAAGCTTTCTTT; cdr3_aa: CASSSRTDGGTEAFF
v_call: TRBV6-1; clone_size: NA; j_call: TRBJ2-3; d_call: TRBD2; cdr3_nt: TGTGCCAGCAGTGAAGTATTGACTAGCGGGGATACAGATACGCAGTATTTT; cdr3_aa: CASSEVLTSGDTDTQYF
v_call: TRBV27; clone_size: once; j_call: TRBJ2-1; d_call: TRBD1; cdr3_nt: TGTGCCAGCACATTTCAGGGGACAGGGGGGAATGAGCAGTTCTTC; cdr3_aa: CASTFQGTGGNEQFF
v_call: TRBV7-9; clone_size: NA; j_call: TRBJ2-7; d_call: TRBD1; cdr3_nt: TGTGCCAGCAGCTCCCCCGGGACAGGCCACGTGGGTCCCTACGAGCAGTACTTC; cdr3_aa: CASSSPGTGHVGPYEQYF
v_call: TRBV5-4; clone_size: NA; j_call: TRBJ2-5; d_call: NA; cdr3_nt: TGTGCCAGCAGCTTGGACAGCCAAGAGACCCAGTACTTC; cdr3_aa: CASSLDSQETQYF
v_call: TRBV5-1; clone_size: NA; j_call: TRBJ2-3; d_call: TRBD2; cdr3_nt: TGCGCCAGCAGCCTCCAGCGGGGGAGCACAGATACGCAGTATTTT; cdr3_aa: CASSLQRGSTDTQYF
v_call: TRBV6-6; clone_size: NA; j_call: TRBJ1-2; d_call: NA; cdr3_nt: TGTGCCAGCAGTCATTCGTTCGAGGGCTACACCTTC; cdr3_aa: CASSHSFEGYTF
v_call: TRBV5-4; clone_size: NA; j_call: TRBJ2-7; d_call: NA; cdr3_nt: TGTGCCAGCAGTCGGGACTCCTACGAGCAGTACTTC; cdr3_aa: CASSRDSYEQYF
v_call: TRBV15; clone_size: NA; j_call: TRBJ2-5; d_call: NA; cdr3_nt: TGTGCCACCAGCCCCCGGTGGGGGACTTGGGAGACCCAGTACTTC; cdr3_aa: CATSPRWGTWETQYF
v_call: TRBV5-1; clone_size: NA; j_call: TRBJ2-1; d_call: NA; cdr3_nt: TGCGCCAGCAGCGAGGGTCGCGTCTACAATGAGCAGTTCTTC; cdr3_aa: CASSEGRVYNEQFF
v_call: TRBV6-1; clone_size: once; j_call: TRBJ2-1; d_call: NA; cdr3_nt: TGTGCCAGCACCTTGGAGCGGAAATACAATGAGCAGTTCTTC; cdr3_aa: CASTLERKYNEQFF
v_call: TRBV7-6; clone_size: NA; j_call: TRBJ2-1; d_call: NA; cdr3_nt: TGTGCCAGCAGCGCCAGGTCTAGCGAGGCCTACAATGAGCAGTTCTTC; cdr3_aa: CASSARSSEAYNEQFF
v_call: TRBV18; clone_size: NA; j_call: TRBJ1-6; d_call: NA; cdr3_nt: TGTGCCAGCTCACCGTCGGGAGGTAACTCACCCCTCCACTTT; cdr3_aa: CASSPSGGNSPLHF
v_call: TRBV6-6; clone_size: NA; j_call: TRBJ2-7; d_call: TRBD1; cdr3_nt: TGTGCCAGCAGTTCGACAGGGACCCCCTACGAGCAGTACTTC; cdr3_aa: CASSSTGTPYEQYF
v_call: TRBV5-4; clone_size: NA; j_call: TRBJ2-1; d_call: NA; cdr3_nt: TGTGCCACCGAAAGACAGGGAGGTTCCTACAATGAGCAGTTCTTC; cdr3_aa: CATERQGGSYNEQFF
v_call: TRBV28; clone_size: few; j_call: TRBJ2-3; d_call: TRBD2; cdr3_nt: TGTGCCAGCAGTTCCCCAGCGGGGGGCACAGATACGCAGTATTTT; cdr3_aa: CASSSPAGGTDTQYF
v_call: TRBV7-2; clone_size: few; j_call: TRBJ2-4; d_call: NA; cdr3_nt: TGTGCCAGCAGCTTTTCGGTATTGACCAAAAACATTCAGTACTTC; cdr3_aa: CASSFSVLTKNIQYF
v_call: TRBV6-1; clone_size: few; j_call: TRBJ1-1; d_call: TRBD1; cdr3_nt: TGTGCCAGCAGGGACAGGGGAAACACTGAAGCTTTCTTT; cdr3_aa: CASRDRGNTEAFF